This T cell receptor beta chain was sequenced during a study of a mutant IDH1 vaccine in newly diagnosed glioma. The wider study: Treated individuals were around 60% male and roughly 40% female, averaging about 40 years of age. Patients had received radiotherapy, temozolomide, or both previously, most receiving both. Study findings and constraints: Top peripheral T cell clonotype shifts appeared unrelated to pseudoprogression.

As concerns this clone: Its antigen is as yet unknown.

The time point was: baseline, week 1 (first vaccination visit). The treatment is: pre-vaccination baseline after standard-of-care therapy. Donors' newly diagnosed IDH1-mutant WHO grade 3 or 4 astrocytomas lacked nuclear ATRX. Using immunoSEQ multiplex PCR, the repertoire was profiled, and TCRdb retains in-frame clones only, with some absent. The sample lists tens of thousands of clones, around 88% occurring once. Looked up from germline, CDR1 is LNHDA and CDR2 is SQIVND (reference sequence). CDR3 length: 15 amino acids. With V trimmed by 3 bases and J by 3 bases, 1 base remained unmatched. The receptor was derived from a woman aged 18 to 35 with glioma. Some clones in this sample may be carry-over from other donors' samples. Here the sequenced sample was peripheral blood mononuclear cells (PBMCs), taken from a glioma patient treated with radiotherapy, temozolomide or both. The rearrangement joins TRBV19 to TRBJ2-2, with TRBD1 matching 10 bases. CDR3 DNA: TGTGCCAGTAGTATGACAGGGGGCTACACCGGGGAGCTGTTTTTT. Translating it yields CASSMTGGYTGELFF.